Below are 2 T cell receptor beta chains sequenced from a single sample in a study of blood T cell repertoires in COVID-19. Here immunoSEQ multiplex PCR was the method, and the copy in TCRdb shows in-frame clones only, minus some. The data show 200,000 to 250,000 clones, around 89% seen once. The sample consisted of PBMCs or T cells enriched from blood (not recorded which). The receptors were sampled from a man in his thirties or forties who had been exposed to COVID-19.

The rearrangement joins TRBV2 to TRBJ2-2, with D maybe TRBD1 (5 bases). Trimming took 6 bases from V and 3 from J, leaving 8 bases between them. The CDR3 runs 13 residues. Germline loops: CDR1 SNHLY, CDR2 FYNNEI. DNA of the CDR3: TGTGCCAGCAGCTTGACAGACACCGGGGAGCTGTTTTTT. This gives the protein CASSLTDTGELFF.

Notes on this clone: At one end, the junction sequence differs from germline, possibly due to a read error. The chain combines TRBV6-1 with TRBJ2-7; D gene uncertain. Per germline, CDR1 MNHNS and CDR2 SASEGT. This CDR3 has 16 residues. The chain's CDR3 is CASSERQFPFSYEAHF. CDR3 nucleotide sequence: TGTGCCAGCAGTGAAAGGCAGTTCCCTTTCTCCTACGAGGCGCACTTC.